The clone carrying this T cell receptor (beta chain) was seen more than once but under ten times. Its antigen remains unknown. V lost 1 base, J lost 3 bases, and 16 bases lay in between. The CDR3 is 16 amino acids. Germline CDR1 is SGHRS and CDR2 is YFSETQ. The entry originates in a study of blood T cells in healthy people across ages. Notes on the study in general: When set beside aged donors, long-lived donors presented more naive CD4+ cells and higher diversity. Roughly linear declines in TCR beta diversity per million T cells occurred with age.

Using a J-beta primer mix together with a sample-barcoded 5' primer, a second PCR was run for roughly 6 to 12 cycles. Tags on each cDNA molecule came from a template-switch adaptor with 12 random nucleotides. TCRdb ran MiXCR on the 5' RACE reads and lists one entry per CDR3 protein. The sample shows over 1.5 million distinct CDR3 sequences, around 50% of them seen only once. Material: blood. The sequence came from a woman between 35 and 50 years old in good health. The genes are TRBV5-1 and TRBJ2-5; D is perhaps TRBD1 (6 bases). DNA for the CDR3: TGCGCCAGCAGCTTGACAGGGACGATGACTAAAGAGACCCAGTACTTC. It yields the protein CASSLTGTMTKETQYF.